A selection of T cell receptor beta chains follows, all from one sample in a study of cytomegalovirus exposure and HLA in healthy donors. Produced via immunoSEQ multiplex PCR; TCRdb's table is partial and in-frame only. Counted here are 200,000 or so clones, about 90% occurring once; the ten biggest clones make up about 0.24%. The source material was PBMCs. The receptors here all came from a girl in the first two years of life in good health and CMV-seronegative. Each CDR3 is given with its conserved first and last residue. D genes are given only for firm matches. Not all rows give a size; the values are once, few, many and, for expanded clones, a class.

j_call clone_size v_call d_call cdr3_aa cdr3_nt
TRBJ2-2 - TRBV4-1 - CASSPYSGELFF TGCGCCAGCAGCCCTTATTCCGGGGAGCTGTTTTTT
TRBJ1-4 - TRBV28 - CASRGLTNEKLFF TGTGCCAGCAGGGGGCTGACTAATGAAAAACTGTTTTTT
TRBJ1-5 - TRBV2 - CASSYDQPQHF TGTGCCAGCAGCTACGATCAGCCCCAGCATTTT
TRBJ2-3 - TRBV19 - CASSTPAQQGGPAAEHTQYF TGTGCCAGTAGTACACCCGCACAACAGGGTGGCCCTGCCGCCGAACATACGCAGTATTTT
TRBJ2-3 - TRBV9 TRBD2 CASSVDGTSGSGADTQYF TGTGCCAGCAGCGTAGACGGGACTAGCGGGAGCGGCGCAGATACGCAGTATTTT
TRBJ1-1 - TRBV4-1 - CASSLARAGGNTEAFF TGCGCCAGCAGCTTAGCGAGGGCCGGGGGGAACACTGAAGCTTTCTTT
TRBJ2-5 - TRBV10-3 - CAISGTGEETQYF TGTGCCATCAGTGGTACAGGCGAAGAGACCCAGTACTTC
TRBJ2-1 - TRBV7-7 TRBD2 CASSPTPLAGDYYNEQFF TGTGCCAGCAGCCCCACCCCACTAGCGGGAGATTACTACAATGAGCAGTTCTTC
TRBJ1-1 - TRBV9 - CASRAHGGLNTEAFF TGTGCCAGCAGGGCCCATGGAGGGTTGAACACTGAAGCTTTCTTT
TRBJ1-2 - TRBV5-1 TRBD1 CASSPGQPNYGYTF TGCGCCAGCAGCCCGGGACAGCCTAACTATGGCTACACCTTC
TRBJ1-2 - TRBV19 - CASSIDQKSNYGYTF TGTGCCAGTAGTATAGATCAGAAGTCTAACTATGGCTACACCTTC
TRBJ2-5 - TRBV5-1 TRBD2 CASSFSGRVETQYF TGCGCCAGCAGCTTTTCCGGGAGGGTGGAGACCCAGTACTTC
TRBJ2-7 - TRBV2 TRBD1 CASSPQGAGEQYF TGTGCCAGCAGTCCACAGGGGGCCGGCGAGCAGTACTTC
TRBJ2-1 - TRBV6-1 TRBD2 CASSVALSGSRYNEQFF TGTGCCAGCAGTGTAGCTCTAAGCGGGAGCAGGTACAATGAGCAGTTCTTC
TRBJ2-7 - TRBV5-1 - CASSLWGGPSSYEQYF TGCGCCAGCAGCTTGTGGGGGGGGCCGAGCTCCTACGAGCAGTACTTC
TRBJ1-5 - TRBV6-1 TRBD1 CASSDWDRGGNQPQHF TGTGCCAGCAGTGACTGGGACAGGGGCGGCAATCAGCCCCAGCATTTT
TRBJ1-2 - TRBV30 TRBD1 CAWSSPSTGRYYGYTF TGTGCCTGGAGTTCCCCCTCGACAGGGCGATACTATGGCTACACCTTC
TRBJ1-1 - TRBV6-5 TRBD1 CASSYSKGATEAFF TGTGCCAGCAGTTACTCGAAGGGGGCCACTGAAGCTTTCTTT
TRBJ2-1 - TRBV4-3 TRBD2 CASSQDRLARYNEQFF TGCGCCAGCAGCCAAGACCGACTAGCGCGATACAATGAGCAGTTCTTC
TRBJ2-1 - TRBV27 TRBD1 CASCLGTGSNEQFF TGTGCCAGTTGCTTAGGGACAGGGAGTAATGAGCAGTTCTTC
TRBJ2-1 - TRBV10-3 TRBD2 CAISEFLDRGSGGHTYNEQFF TGTGCCATCAGTGAGTTCCTTGACCGGGGGAGCGGGGGGCACACGTACAATGAGCAGTTCTTC
TRBJ1-2 once TRBV19 - CASSVINYGYTF TGTGCCAGTAGTGTCATTAACTATGGCTACACCTTC